These 26 T cell receptor beta chains were all obtained from the same sample, sequenced in a study of molecular identifiers for immune sequencing clone quantification. TCRdb itself ran the PCR reads through MiXCR, one entry per CDR3 protein. The data hold some 320,000 distinct CDR3 sequences, with over 20% observed a single time. Material for sequencing was naive CD8+ T cells from blood, with Jurkat cell RNA spiked in. The subset: FACS-sorted CD8+CD4-CCR7+CD45RA+ naive T cells. The receptors were sampled from a human donor in good health. Some libraries in this study had Jurkat cell RNA spiked in.

This clonotype has at least ten counts. The chain couples TRBV4-1 to TRBJ1-1; a possible D gene is TRBD1 (6 bases). This CDR3 has 11 residues. From germline, CDR1 is MGHRA and CDR2 YSYEKL. Trimming took 7 bases from V and 7 from J, leaving 10 bases between them. In DNA form, the CDR3 reads TGCGCCAGCAAGAAGACAGGTGAAGCTTTCTTT. This gives the protein CASKKTGEAFF.

With respect to this clonotype: Just one base apart from a much larger clone, this may be a read error. This chain uses TRBV20-1 with TRBJ1-2; D not certain. Germline CDR1 DFQATT, CDR2 SNEGSKA (reference sequence). The length of the CDR3 is 10 residues. The V end was cut by 1 base, the J end by 7 bases, with 4 bases between. The CDR3 DNA reads TGCAGTGCTAGAGGGGGTGGCTACACCTTC. Its protein is CSARGGGYTF.

V and J are TRBV7-9 and TRBJ1-5; 9 bases align to TRBD1. Per the germline V gene, CDR1 is SEHNR and CDR2 is FQNEAQ (reference sequence). The CDR3 extends over 15 amino acids. The ends lost 5 bases at V and 4 bases at J; junction bases unmatched: 6. Written as DNA, the CDR3 is TGTGCCAGCAGCCCCACCGGGACAGGGAATCAGCCCCAGCATTTT. Translated, it gives CASSPTGTGNQPQHF.

This clonotype was recorded many times. This chain uses TRBV5-6 with TRBJ1-6; D gene ambiguous. There are 15 residues in the CDR3. The V gene's germline CDR1 is SGHDT and CDR2 YYEEEE. Trimming removed 3 bases from V and 5 bases from J, with 12 bases in between. The CDR3 loop is CASSSWTKDNSPLHF. The CDR3 DNA sequence: TGTGCCAGCAGCTCATGGACTAAGGATAATTCACCCCTCCACTTT.

This clonotype was counted ten times or more. The rearrangement uses TRBV30 and TRBJ1-1, with D possibly matching TRBD1 (5 bases). The CDR3 extends over 10 amino acids. Germline V gene sequence: CDR1 GTSNPN, CDR2 SVGIG (reference sequence). Trimming pared 4 bases from V and 7 bases from J, leaving 7 bases between. CDR3 DNA sequence: TGTGCCTGGATGGGGGGTGAAGCTTTCTTT. As protein: CAWMGGEAFF.

This clonotype showed up many times. J is TRBJ2-3 and V is TRBV7-8, with TRBD1 matching 7 bases. The CDR3 spans 15 residues. V trimming: 3 bases; J trimming: 0 bases; junction bases outside the gene matches: 3. Germline loops: CDR1 SGHVS, CDR2 FQNEAQ. The CDR3 DNA follows: TGTGCCAGCAGCTTGAGGACAGGTAGCACAGATACGCAGTATTTT. The encoded protein is CASSLRTGSTDTQYF.

This clonotype was observed at least ten times. The rearrangement joins TRBV4-1 to TRBJ1-1, with 7 nucleotides matching TRBD1. Germline V gives CDR1 MGHRA, CDR2 YSYEKL. The CDR3 contains 15 residues. The V and J ends lost 4 bases and 1 base, in that order; junction bases with no gene match: 6. The CDR3 nucleotides read TGCGCCAGCAGCCCATCGACAGGGACGAACACTGAAGCTTTCTTT. This translates into CASSPSTGTNTEAFF.

This clonotype has a handful of counts. The rearrangement uses TRBV5-1 and TRBJ2-7; either TRBD1 or TRBD2 may supply D (5 bases each). Germline V gene data show CDR1 as SGHRS and CDR2 as YFSETQ. Trimming stripped 3 bases from V and 3 bases from J, with 22 bases between. The CDR3 spans 17 residues. The CDR3 is CASSSATTDLLVYEQYF. Here the CDR3 DNA reads TGCGCCAGCAGCTCGGCAACGACAGACCTACTAGTCTACGAGCAGTACTTC. The full variable domain, in which reference TRBV5-1 and TRBJ2-7 provide the parts outside the CDR3, is KAGVTQTPRYLIKTRGQQVTLSCSPISGHRSVSWYQQTPGQGLQFLFEYFSETQRNKGNFPGRFSGRQFSNSRSEMNVSTLELGDSALYLCASSSATTDLLVYEQYFGPGTRLTVT.

This clonotype turned up a few times. The chain couples TRBV3-1 to TRBJ1-2; TRBD1 matches 9 bases. V lost 4 bases to trimming and J lost 2 bases; unmatched junction nucleotides: 8. The CDR3 spans 16 residues. The V gene's germline CDR1 is LGHDT and CDR2 YNNKEL (reference sequence). CDR3 in DNA: TGTGCCAGCAGCCCTCTCACAGGGGGCTGGAACTATGGCTACACCTTC. Its protein product is CASSPLTGGWNYGYTF. The full variable domain, completed using reference TRBV3-1 and TRBJ1-2, is DTAVSQTPKYLVTQMGNDKSIKCEQNLGHDTMYWYKQDSKKFLKIMFSYNNKELIINETVPNRFSPKSPDKAHLNLHINSLELGDSAVYFCASSPLTGGWNYGYTFGSGTRLTVV.

With respect to this clonotype: The junction shows a germline mismatch at one end, possibly a read error. The chain uses TRBV7-9 and TRBJ1-4; D not resolved. The CDR3 is 14 residues long. Germline lookup yields CDR1 SEHNR and CDR2 FQNEAQ (reference sequence). The CDR3 sequence is CVSSFVATNEKLFF. CDR3 coding DNA: TGTGTCAGCAGCTTCGTGGCAACTAATGAAAAACTGTTTTTT. The whole variable domain, filled in from reference TRBV7-9 and TRBJ1-4, reads DTGVSQNPRHKITKRGQNVTFRCDPISEHNRLYWYRQTLGQGPEFLTYFQNEAQLEKSRLLSDRFSAERPKGSFSTLEIQRTEQGDSAMYLCVSSFVATNEKLFFGSGTQLSVL.

This clonotype was counted at least ten times. The CDR3 sequence: CSASYVFDEQYF. CDR3 DNA: TGCAGTGCTAGCTATGTTTTCGACGAGCAGTACTTC. J is TRBJ2-7 and V is TRBV20-1; D is undetermined. The germline CDR1 and CDR2 sequences are DFQATT and SNEGSKA (reference sequence). The CDR3 is made up of 12 amino acids. Trimming removed 3 bases from V and 5 bases from J, with 11 bases in between.

The chain is built from TRBV19 and TRBJ2-4; 8 nucleotides agree with TRBD1. Germline V gene sequence: CDR1 LNHDA, CDR2 SQIVND (reference sequence). V trimming: 2 bases; J trimming: 1 base; junction bases outside the gene matches: 10. CDR3 length: 18 residues. CDR3 sequence: CASSISRQGQEAKNIQYF. The DNA for the CDR3 is TGTGCCAGTAGTATATCCCGACAGGGGCAGGAGGCCAAAAACATTCAGTACTTC.

This clonotype showed up many times. The gene calls are TRBV20-1 and TRBJ2-7, with 7 bases fitting TRBD1. The CDR3 length is 13 residues. The germline CDR1 and CDR2 sequences are DFQATT and SNEGSKA (reference sequence). J gave up 0 bases and V 6 bases, and 5 bases lay outside the gene matches. The CDR3 loop reads CSARDSNSYEQYF. Here the CDR3 DNA reads TGCAGTGCACGGGACAGCAACTCCTACGAGCAGTACTTC.

This clonotype was detected many times. The V and J genes are TRBV27 and TRBJ2-7; 10 bases align to TRBD1. CDR1 is MNHEY, CDR2 SMNVEV, per germline (reference sequence). The CDR3 spans 12 residues. The ends lost 6 bases at V and 6 bases at J; junction bases unmatched: 2. The CDR3 DNA reads as TGTGCCAGCAGCCGACAGGGGGCCGAGCAGTACTTC. The encoded protein is CASSRQGAEQYF.

At least ten counts were recorded for this clonotype. The V call is TRBV24-1, the J call TRBJ1-5; the D is unclear. V was cut by 2 bases and J by 0 bases, with 16 bases left in between. This CDR3 has 18 residues. Germline-derived CDR1 and CDR2 are KGHDR and SFDVKD. The CDR3 loop reads CATSDSWRTPYSNQPQHF. In nucleotides, the CDR3 is TGTGCCACCAGTGATTCCTGGCGGACTCCGTATAGCAATCAGCCCCAGCATTTT.

This clonotype was seen a single time. This may arise from a read error, as a much more abundant clone is one base away. This chain joins TRBV19 and TRBJ2-6; tentative D call: TRBD1 (6 bases). This CDR3 has 16 amino acids. With 5 bases removed from V and 0 bases from J, the gap between germline ends came to 11 bases. Germline CDR1 LNHDA, CDR2 SQIVND (reference sequence). Written as DNA, the CDR3 is TGTGCCAGTAGTCGAACAGGGAGCTCTGGGGCCAACGTCCTGACTTTC. It yields the protein CASSRTGSSGANVLTF.

The V and J genes are TRBV7-9 and TRBJ2-3; tentative D call: TRBD2 (6 bases). CDR1 is SEHNR, CDR2 FQNEAQ, per germline (reference sequence). This CDR3 is 17 amino acids long. The V end lost 8 bases, the J end lost 2 bases, and 23 bases lay between the germline ends. CDR3 DNA: TGTGCCAGCGGCCCCATAGAAGGTAGCGGCCTCACAGATACGCAGTATTTT. Protein: CASGPIEGSGLTDTQYF. Drawing the rest from reference TRBV7-9 and TRBJ2-3, the complete variable domain is DTGVSQNPRHKITKRGQNVTFRCDPISEHNRLYWYRQTLGQGPEFLTYFQNEAQLEKSRLLSDRFSAERPKGSFSTLEIQRTEQGDSAMYLCASGPIEGSGLTDTQYFGPGTRLTVL.

This clonotype was seen repeatedly, ten times or more. This chain connects TRBV20-1 to TRBJ1-2; no firm D call. Germline lookup yields CDR1 DFQATT and CDR2 SNEGSKA (reference sequence). The CDR3 has 14 residues. V was cut by 2 bases and J by 5 bases, with 15 bases left in between. CDR3 coding DNA: TGCAGTGCTAGAATCCCAGAAGAGAATTATGGCTACACCTTC. Protein product: CSARIPEENYGYTF.

This clonotype was seen repeatedly, ten times or more. The rearrangement uses TRBV28 and TRBJ2-5, with D tentatively TRBD1 (6 bases). This CDR3 contains 14 residues. Germline V gives CDR1 MDHEN, CDR2 SYDVKM. V lost 5 bases, J lost 5 bases, and 15 bases lay in between. CDR3 in amino acids: CASSLSTGLETQYF. The CDR3 coding sequence is TGTGCCAGCAGTCTCTCGACAGGTCTTGAGACCCAGTACTTC.

The J gene is TRBJ2-7, the V gene TRBV10-3, with 8 bases aligning to TRBD2. V lost 0 bases, J lost 1 base, and 5 bases stayed unmatched. The CDR3 sequence is 16 residues long. Germline V lookup: CDR1 ENHRY, CDR2 SYGVKD. As DNA, the CDR3 is TGTGCCATCAGTGAGTCCGGGGGGGACATATCCTACGAGCAGTACTTC. As protein: CAISESGGDISYEQYF.

This clonotype was seen ten or more times. The gene calls are TRBV2 and TRBJ2-5; D ambiguous. The germline V gene encodes CDR1 SNHLY and CDR2 FYNNEI. Trimming took off 4 bases at V and 2 bases at J, with 17 bases between the two ends. The CDR3 loop spans 16 amino acids. The CDR3 sequence is CASSAGLGWVQETQYF. Written as DNA, the CDR3 is TGTGCCAGCAGTGCGGGCCTGGGGTGGGTACAAGAGACCCAGTACTTC.

As concerns this clonotype: A read error may explain this, as a much larger clone is one base away. This chain connects TRBV9 to TRBJ2-6; 7 bases are a match to TRBD1. CDR1 and CDR2 from the germline V gene are SGDLS and YYNGEE. The CDR3 loop spans 19 amino acids. V shed 6 bases and J 0 bases; nucleotides not matched to a gene: 15. The CDR3 protein is CASNPRDRALDSGANVLTF. In DNA, the CDR3 is TGTGCCAGCAACCCCCGCGACAGGGCCCTAGACTCTGGGGCCAACGTCCTGACTTTC.

The chain is built from TRBV4-3 and TRBJ1-2, with D perhaps matching TRBD1 (6 bases). Trimming took off 0 bases at V and 3 bases at J, with 14 bases between the two ends. Germline V gene sequence: CDR1 LGHNA, CDR2 YSLEER. CDR3 length: 16 amino acids. The DNA for the CDR3 is TGCGCCAGCAGCCAAGATTGGGGCAGGGGAGACTATGGCTACACCTTC. It translates to CASSQDWGRGDYGYTF.

As regards this clonotype: A clone one base away is much larger, so this may be a read error. J is TRBJ2-5 and V is TRBV5-1, with 9 positions matching TRBD2. Germline V gene sequence: CDR1 SGHRS, CDR2 YFSETQ. J lost 2 bases, V lost 1 base, and 15 bases had no gene match. The CDR3 covers 19 residues. The CDR3 DNA reads TGCGCCAGCAGCTTGACCACCGGGACTAGCAGCATAAAACAAGAGACCCAGTACTTC. Protein: CASSLTTGTSSIKQETQYF.

This clonotype was seen at least ten times. The chain has TRBV2 and TRBJ2-3; 11 bases fit TRBD2. Looked up from germline, CDR1 is SNHLY and CDR2 is FYNNEI. J gave up 6 bases and V 2 bases, and 1 base lay outside the gene matches. This CDR3 comprises 14 residues. The CDR3 DNA follows: TGTGCCAGCAGTGAACGACTAGCGGGGGATACGCAGTATTTT. This sequence encodes CASSERLAGDTQYF.

To note about this clonotype: This may be a read error: a much more frequent sequence differs by one nucleotide. The chain uses TRBV28 and TRBJ2-2; D perhaps matches TRBD1 (6 bases). The CDR3 totals 15 residues. V lost 5 bases, J lost 4 bases, and 14 bases lay in between. CDR1 and CDR2 from the germline V gene are MDHEN and SYDVKM. Here the CDR3 DNA reads TGTGCCAGCAGTCCCCGGACAGAGATCACCGGGGAGCTGTTTTTT. The encoded protein is CASSPRTEITGELFF.